The 9 T cell receptor beta chains reported below all come from one sample, sequenced in a study of blood T cell repertoires in COVID-19. Sequenced by immunoSEQ multiplex PCR; TCRdb stores in-frame clones only, minus some. This sample carries roughly 68,000 clones, 88% of them seen once, and the ten largest clones take 40% to 55%. Sequenced material: peripheral blood. Receptors were obtained from an older woman with COVID-19, enrolled during active disease.

V is TRBV5-1 and J is TRBJ1-2; 8 positions agree with TRBD1. Germline-derived CDR1 and CDR2 are SGHRS and YFSETQ. The CDR3 length is 15 residues. V lost 0 bases, J lost 6 bases, and 7 bases stayed unmatched. CDR3 sequence: CASSLVSGQGHGYTF. The CDR3 nucleotides are TGCGCCAGCAGCTTGGTTTCAGGACAGGGCCATGGCTACACCTTC.

The gene calls are TRBV7-9 and TRBJ2-1, with a possible D match to TRBD1 (5 bases). Between the trimmed V and J ends, which lost 1 base and 10 bases, there was a span of 11 bases. CDR3 length equals 13 residues. CDR1 is SEHNR and CDR2 is FQNEAQ in the germline V gene (reference sequence). The CDR3 nucleotides are TGTGCCAGCAGCTTAGTCGAAGGGGTAGAGCAGTTCTTC. Translating it yields CASSLVEGVEQFF.

The rearrangement links TRBV3-1 (or the pseudogene TRBV3-2) to TRBJ1-2; D is unresolved. The CDR3 length is 14 residues. V was clipped by 0 bases and J by 8 bases, with 13 bases between them. Germline V gene sequence: CDR1 LGHDT, CDR2 YNNKEL (reference sequence). The CDR3 DNA sequence: TGTGCCAGCAGCCAAGATGGGCAGCCGAACGGCTACACCTTC. Translating it yields CASSQDGQPNGYTF.

Only one count was recorded for this clone. The chain uses TRBV25-1 and TRBJ2-5; 7 nucleotides line up with TRBD2. In germline, CDR1 is MGHDK, CDR2 SYGVNS. CDR3 length equals 12 residues. Trimming removed 3 bases from V and 6 bases from J; junction bases left unmatched: 1. The CDR3 spells CASSEGGKTQYF. The CDR3 region has the DNA TGTGCCAGCAGTGAGGGAGGGAAGACCCAGTACTTC. The whole variable domain, filled in from reference TRBV25-1 and TRBJ2-5, reads EADIYQTPRYLVIGTGKKITLECSQTMGHDKMYWYQQDPGMELHLIHYSYGVNSTEKGDLSSESTVSRIRTEHFPLTLESARPSHTSQYLCASSEGGKTQYFGPGTRLLVL.

The chain links TRBV18 to TRBJ1-1; D unresolved. V lost 6 bases and J 0 bases, leaving 8 bases between the germline ends. Germline V gene lookup returns CDR1 KGHSH and CDR2 LQKENI. CDR3 size: 13 residues. This CDR3 reads CASSLDMNTEAFF. The CDR3 DNA reads TGTGCCAGCTCCTTAGATATGAACACTGAAGCTTTCTTT.

The CDR3: CASSLISVAGGYNEQFF. Written as DNA, the CDR3 is TGTGCCAGCAGTTTAATTTCGGTAGCGGGAGGTTACAATGAGCAGTTCTTC. The genes are TRBV27 and TRBJ2-1, with 10 bases lining up with TRBD2. Trimming took 2 bases from V and 4 from J; bases not matched to a gene: 8. This CDR3 spans 17 amino acids. Germline CDR1 MNHEY, CDR2 SMNVEV (reference sequence).

This clone was found once. The chain has TRBV19 and TRBJ2-5; TRBD2 agrees at 7 bases. J gave up 2 bases and V 5 bases, and 8 bases lay outside the gene matches. The V gene's germline CDR1 is LNHDA and CDR2 SQIVND (reference sequence). This CDR3 has 15 residues. The CDR3 nucleotides are TGTGCCAGTAGTCCGGGGACTACAAAACAAGAGACCCAGTACTTC. This translates into CASSPGTTKQETQYF.

V usage is TRBV10-3 and J usage is TRBJ1-2; 7 bases align to TRBD1. Germline loops: CDR1 ENHRY, CDR2 SYGVKD. This CDR3 region has 14 residues. The V segment lost 6 bases and the J segment 3 bases; nucleotides outside the gene matches: 7. Here the CDR3 reads CAIRNTGTDYGYTF. The DNA for the CDR3 is TGTGCCATCAGGAACACCGGGACAGACTATGGCTACACCTTC.

The J gene is TRBJ2-1, the V gene TRBV4-1, with 11 bases that match TRBD2. After removal of 3 bases from V and 3 bases from J, the junction contained 4 bases not matched to a gene. Germline values: CDR1 MGHRA, CDR2 YSYEKL. The CDR3 consists of 16 residues. Here the CDR3 reads CASSQRLAGSYNEQFF. CDR3 nucleotides: TGCGCCAGCAGCCAGAGACTAGCGGGGAGCTACAATGAGCAGTTCTTC.